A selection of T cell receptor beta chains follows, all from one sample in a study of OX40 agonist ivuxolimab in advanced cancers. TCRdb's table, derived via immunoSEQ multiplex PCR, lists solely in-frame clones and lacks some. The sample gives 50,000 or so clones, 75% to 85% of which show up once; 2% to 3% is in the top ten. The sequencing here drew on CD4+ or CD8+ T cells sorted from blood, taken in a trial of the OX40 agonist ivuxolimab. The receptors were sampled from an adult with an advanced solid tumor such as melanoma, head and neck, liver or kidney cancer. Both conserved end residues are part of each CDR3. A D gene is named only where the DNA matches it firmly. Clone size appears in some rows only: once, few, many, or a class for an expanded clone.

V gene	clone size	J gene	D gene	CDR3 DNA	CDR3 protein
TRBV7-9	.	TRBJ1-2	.	TGTGCCAGCAGCTTAGAGGGCTACACCTTC	CASSLEGYTF
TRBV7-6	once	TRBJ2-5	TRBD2	TGTGCCAGCAGCCCCCTGAGTAGCGGGGATCTTCAAGAGACCCAGTACTTC	CASSPLSSGDLQETQYF
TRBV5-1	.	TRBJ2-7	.	TGCGCCAGCAGCTTGGGGGGGTTGAACTCCTACGAGCAGTACTTC	CASSLGGLNSYEQYF
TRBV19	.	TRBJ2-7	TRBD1	TGTGCCAGTAGCCCCCAGGACAGGGAGCCCTACGAGCAGTACTTC	CASSPQDREPYEQYF
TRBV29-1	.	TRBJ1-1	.	TGCGGCGGACGGAACACTGAAGCTTTCTTT	CGGRNTEAFF
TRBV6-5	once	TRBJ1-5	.	TGTGCCAGCAGTTACTCAGGTAACAATCAGCCCCAGCATTTT	CASSYSGNNQPQHF
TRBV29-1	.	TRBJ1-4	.	TGCAGCGTCGGATACAGGGAAACCGAAAAACTGTTTTTT	CSVGYRETEKLFF
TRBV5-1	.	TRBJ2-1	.	TGCGCCAGCGCTGACCAGACCTACAATGAGCAGTTCTTC	CASADQTYNEQFF
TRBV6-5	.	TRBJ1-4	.	TGTGCCAGCAGTTACTCGCAGGGTAATGAAAAACTGTTTTTT	CASSYSQGNEKLFF
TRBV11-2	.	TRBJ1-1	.	TGTGCCAGCAGCCCAGCCACTGAAGCTTTCTTT	CASSPATEAFF
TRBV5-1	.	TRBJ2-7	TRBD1	TGCGCCAGCAGCTTGGCCACAGGGGTCTCCTACGAGCAGTACTTC	CASSLATGVSYEQYF
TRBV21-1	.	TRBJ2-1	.	TGTGCCAGCAGCCCAGAACCAACGCCAGCGGCAAACCCCTCGGGCAATGAGCAGTTCTTC	CASSPEPTPAANPSGNEQFF
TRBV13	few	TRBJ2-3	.	TGTGCCAGCAGCTTAAGGGCGGCAGATACGCAGTATTTT	CASSLRAADTQYF
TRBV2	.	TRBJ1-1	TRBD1	TGTGCCAGCAGTACGGGACAGGGGGTCGGGAACACTGAAGCTTTCTTT	CASSTGQGVGNTEAFF
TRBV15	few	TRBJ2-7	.	TGTGCCACCAGCGGTCAGAGGACTTTCTACGAGCAGTACTTC	CATSGQRTFYEQYF
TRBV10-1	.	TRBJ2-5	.	TGCGCCAGCAGTGAAAGATCGGTTCAAGAGACCCAGTACTTC	CASSERSVQETQYF
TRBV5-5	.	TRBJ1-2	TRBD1	TGTGCCAGCAGCCCCGGGACAGCGCCGGGTGGCTACACCTTC	CASSPGTAPGGYTF
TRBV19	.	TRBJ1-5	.	TGTGCCAGCAGCCAGGTGAGCAATCAGCCCCAGCATTTT	CASSQVSNQPQHF
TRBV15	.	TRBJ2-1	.	TGTGCCACCAGCAGGGAGGTGTACAATGAGCAGTTCTTC	CATSREVYNEQFF
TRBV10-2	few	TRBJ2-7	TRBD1	TGCGCCAGCACCTCAACCGGGACAGGGGCGGGTGAGCAGTACTTC	CASTSTGTGAGEQYF
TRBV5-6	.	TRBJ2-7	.	TGTGCCAGCAGCTTGGCCAGGGGGGCCTACGAGCAGTACTTC	CASSLARGAYEQYF
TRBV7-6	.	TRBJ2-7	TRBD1	TGTGCCAGCAGCTTAGGGACAGGTAGATTCCCTACCTACGAGCAGTACTTC	CASSLGTGRFPTYEQYF
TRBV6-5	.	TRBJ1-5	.	TGTGCCAGCAATTGGAGGGCCGGGGACAATCAGCCCCAGCATTTT	CASNWRAGDNQPQHF
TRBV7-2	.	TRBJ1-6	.	TGTGCCAGCAGCGCGACCGGTTATTCACCCCTCCACTTT	CASSATGYSPLHF